The sequence of this TCR beta chain was determined in a study of T cell responses to AZD1222 COVID-19 vaccine. CDR3 length: 15 amino acids. Germline CDR1 and CDR2: PRHDT and FYEKMQ (reference sequence). V lost 4 bases and J lost 0, with 12 bases in between. Points from the study as a whole: Epitopes outside B.1.351 and B.1.1.7 mutated regions reportedly drew nearly half of spike TCRs.

Points on this clone: Its specificity is not known.

Repertoires were generated with immunoSEQ multiplex PCR, while TCRdb's copy carries only in-frame clones and drops some. The sample yields 100,000 to 120,000 clones, approximately 94% seen once. The V call is TRBV13, the J call TRBJ1-2, with a tentative D call TRBD1 (5 bases). Here the sequenced sample was peripheral blood, taken 28 days after the second AZD1222 dose. This TCR was recovered from an adult who received the AZD1222 COVID-19 vaccine. The CDR3 spells CASSSRGSSNYGYTF. The DNA of the CDR3 is TGTGCCAGCAGCTCCCGGGGCAGCTCTAACTATGGCTACACCTTC.